This entry features one T cell receptor beta chain sequence. Its antigen is still unknown. This sample is drawn from a study of cytomegalovirus exposure and HLA in healthy donors. Study outcomes and limitations: Later analysis showed most CMV-associated TCR beta chains appearing HLA-restricted. Later analysis associated a missense DCLRE1C variant with TCR beta V- and J-gene trimming.

Germline-derived CDR1 and CDR2 are SNHLY and FYNNEI. With 6 bases clipped from V and 7 bases from J, the junction kept 5 bases outside the gene matches. The CDR3 has 13 residues. Likely unrecorded immune exposures existed in these nominally healthy donors. This PCR relied on a set of 60 Vbeta primers and 13 Jbeta primers. Per the original data handling: Unique TCR beta chains totaled roughly 80 million in a later count, with around 10 million of them shared. Only in-frame clones appear in the TCRdb table, and some are missing; sequencing was by immunoSEQ multiplex PCR. V and J calls and clone size are those listed in that table; D and trimming were worked out from the DNA. The sample shows about 150,000 clones, 76% of them seen only once.

This sequence originates from a male donor in good health and CMV-seronegative. The V and J genes are TRBV2 and TRBJ1-4, with 7 bases aligning to TRBD1. Sample: PBMCs. The CDR3 DNA reads TGTGCCAGCAGCAGACAGGGAAGTGAAAAACTGTTTTTT. Amino acids: CASSRQGSEKLFF.